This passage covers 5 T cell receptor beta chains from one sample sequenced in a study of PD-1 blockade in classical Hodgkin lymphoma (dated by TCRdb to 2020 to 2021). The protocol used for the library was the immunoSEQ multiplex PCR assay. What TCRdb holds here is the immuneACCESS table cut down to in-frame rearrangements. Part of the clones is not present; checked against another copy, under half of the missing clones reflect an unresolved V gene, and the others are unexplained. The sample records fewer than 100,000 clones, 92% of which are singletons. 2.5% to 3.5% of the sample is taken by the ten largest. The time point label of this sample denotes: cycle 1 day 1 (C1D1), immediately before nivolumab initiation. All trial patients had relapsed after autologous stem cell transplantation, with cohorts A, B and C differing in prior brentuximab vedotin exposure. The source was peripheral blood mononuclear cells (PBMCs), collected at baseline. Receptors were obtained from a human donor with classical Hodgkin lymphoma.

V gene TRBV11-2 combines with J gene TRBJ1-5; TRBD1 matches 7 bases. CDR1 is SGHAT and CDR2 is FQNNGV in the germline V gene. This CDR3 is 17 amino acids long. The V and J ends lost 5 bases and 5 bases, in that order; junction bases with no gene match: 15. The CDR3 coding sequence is TGTGCCAGCAGCCCCTACCCCAAGACAGGGAGGGATCAGCCCCAGCATTTT. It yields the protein CASSPYPKTGRDQPQHF.

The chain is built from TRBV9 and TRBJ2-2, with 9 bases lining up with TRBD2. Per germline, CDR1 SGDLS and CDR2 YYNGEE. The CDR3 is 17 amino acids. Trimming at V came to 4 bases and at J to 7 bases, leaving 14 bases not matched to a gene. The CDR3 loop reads CASSLPSHSGSFGELFF. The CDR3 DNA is TGTGCCAGCAGCTTACCCTCCCATAGCGGGAGTTTCGGGGAGCTGTTTTTT.

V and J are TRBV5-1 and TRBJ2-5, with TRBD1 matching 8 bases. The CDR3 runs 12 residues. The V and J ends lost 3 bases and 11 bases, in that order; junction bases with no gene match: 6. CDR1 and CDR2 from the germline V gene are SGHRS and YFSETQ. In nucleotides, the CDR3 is TGCGCCAGCAGCTCGACAGGGGTAGAGCAGTACTTC. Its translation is CASSSTGVEQYF.

The CDR3 DNA reads TGTGCCAGCCACCTGGGGGCTAGGAACACCGGGGAGCTGTTTTTT. Its translation: CASHLGARNTGELFF. The genes are TRBV6-5 and TRBJ2-2; perhaps TRBD1 as D (6 bases). The CDR3 has 15 residues. V shed 8 bases and J shed 1 base, with 14 bases lying between them. CDR1 and CDR2 (germline): MNHEY, SVGAGI.

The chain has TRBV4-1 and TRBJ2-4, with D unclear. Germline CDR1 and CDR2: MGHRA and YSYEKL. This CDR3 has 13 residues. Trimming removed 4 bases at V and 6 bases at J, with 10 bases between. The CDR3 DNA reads TGCGCCAGCAGCCCTCCTTTCGTAAACATTCAGTACTTC. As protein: CASSPPFVNIQYF.